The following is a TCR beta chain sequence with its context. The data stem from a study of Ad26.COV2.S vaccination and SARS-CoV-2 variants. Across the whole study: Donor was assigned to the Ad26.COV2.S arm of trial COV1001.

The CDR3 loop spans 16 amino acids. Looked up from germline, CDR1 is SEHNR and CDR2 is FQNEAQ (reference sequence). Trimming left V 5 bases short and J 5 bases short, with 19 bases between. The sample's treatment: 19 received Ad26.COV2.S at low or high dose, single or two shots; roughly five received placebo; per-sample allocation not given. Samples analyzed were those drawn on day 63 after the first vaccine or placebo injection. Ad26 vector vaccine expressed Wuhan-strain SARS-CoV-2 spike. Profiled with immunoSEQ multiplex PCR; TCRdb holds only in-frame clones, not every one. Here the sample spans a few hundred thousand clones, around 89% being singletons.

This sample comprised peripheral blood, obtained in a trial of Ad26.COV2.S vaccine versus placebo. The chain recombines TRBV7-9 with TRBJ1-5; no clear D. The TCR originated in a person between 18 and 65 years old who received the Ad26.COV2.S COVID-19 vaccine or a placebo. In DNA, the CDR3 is TGTGCCAGCAGCGCCGCTCGGGGAGTAAGGGATCAGCCCCAGCATTTT. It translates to CASSAARGVRDQPQHF.